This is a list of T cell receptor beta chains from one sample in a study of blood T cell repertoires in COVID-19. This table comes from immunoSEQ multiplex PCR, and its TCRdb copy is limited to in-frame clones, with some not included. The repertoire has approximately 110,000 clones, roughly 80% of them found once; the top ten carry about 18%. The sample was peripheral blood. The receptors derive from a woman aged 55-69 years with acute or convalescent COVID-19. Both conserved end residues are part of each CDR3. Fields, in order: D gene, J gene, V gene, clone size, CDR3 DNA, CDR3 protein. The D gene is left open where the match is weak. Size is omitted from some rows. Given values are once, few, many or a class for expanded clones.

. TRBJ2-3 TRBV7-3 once TGTGCCAGCAGCTTGGAGGAGAGGCCGCAGTATTTT CASSLEERPQYF
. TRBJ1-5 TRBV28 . TGTGCCAGCAGTTCGGCCGATGGAAGGGGTCGTATCCTGCCCCAGCATTTT CASSSADGRGRILPQHF
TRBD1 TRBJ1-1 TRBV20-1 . TGCAGTGCTAGTGGGGACAGGGATACTGAAGCTTTCTTT CSASGDRDTEAFF
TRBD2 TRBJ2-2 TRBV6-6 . TGTGCCAGCAGTCGGGGACTAGCGGGAGAGTTGATCGGGGAGCTGTTTTTT CASSRGLAGELIGELFF
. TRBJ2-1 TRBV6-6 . TGTGCCAGCAGTTACCCGGGACAAGAGCAGTTCTTC CASSYPGQEQFF
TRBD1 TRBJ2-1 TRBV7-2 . TGTGCCAGCAGCTTAGGACAGGGGGAATACAATGAGCAGTTCTTC CASSLGQGEYNEQFF
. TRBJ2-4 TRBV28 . TGTGCCACAGGGAATTTTGGGACATCGGGTAAAAACATTCAGTACTTC CATGNFGTSGKNIQYF
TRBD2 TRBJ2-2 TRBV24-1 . TGTGCCACCAGTGGCTTAGGACTAGCGGGAGGAGGCACCGGGGAGCTGTTTTTT CATSGLGLAGGGTGELFF
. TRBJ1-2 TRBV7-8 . TGTGCCAGCAGCTTAACCGACAGGTCCCATGGCTACACCTTC CASSLTDRSHGYTF
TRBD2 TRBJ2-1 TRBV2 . TGTGCCAGCAGTACCCGCCTGCGAAGTGGACTAGCGAACAATGAGCAGTTCTTC CASSTRLRSGLANNEQFF
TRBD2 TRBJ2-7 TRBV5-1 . TGCGCCAGCAGCCATGGACTAGCGGGGGGGCCTTTGGAGCAGTACTTC CASSHGLAGGPLEQYF
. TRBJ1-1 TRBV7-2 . TGTGCCAGCAGCCCCAGGCGGGGCACTGAAGCTTTCTTT CASSPRRGTEAFF
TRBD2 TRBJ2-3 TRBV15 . TGTGCCACCACAGCGGGAGGGCGCACAGATACGCAGTATTTT CATTAGGRTDTQYF
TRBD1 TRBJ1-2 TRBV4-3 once TGCGCCAGCAGCCGACAGGGGACGGGCTATGGCTACACCTTC CASSRQGTGYGYTF
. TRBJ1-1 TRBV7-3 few TGTGCCAGCAGCCCGGGTAGGCACACTGAAGCTTTCTTT CASSPGRHTEAFF